One T cell receptor beta chain is described in this entry. This specimen comes from a study of OX40 agonist ivuxolimab in advanced cancers. On the study more broadly: Subjects had a mean age of about 60 years, with a range of 23 to 79; 82.7% were male.

The method was immunoSEQ multiplex PCR; TCRdb's version includes in-frame clones alone and lacks a portion of them. The sample has about 58,000 clones; around four fifths are singletons. Germline loops: CDR1 SQVTM, CDR2 ANQGSEA. Trimming took 6 bases from V and 0 from J, leaving 11 bases between them. The CDR3 runs to 13 residues. Sequences were derived from CD4+ or CD8+ T cells sorted from blood, sampled in a trial of the OX40 agonist ivuxolimab. The sequence was collected from an adult with an advanced solid tumor such as melanoma, head and neck, liver or kidney cancer. The chain has TRBV29-1 and TRBJ2-5, with a possible D match to TRBD2 (6 bases). CDR3 protein: CSVSRGNQETQYF. The CDR3 region has the DNA TGCAGCGTGTCGCGGGGAAACCAAGAGACCCAGTACTTC.